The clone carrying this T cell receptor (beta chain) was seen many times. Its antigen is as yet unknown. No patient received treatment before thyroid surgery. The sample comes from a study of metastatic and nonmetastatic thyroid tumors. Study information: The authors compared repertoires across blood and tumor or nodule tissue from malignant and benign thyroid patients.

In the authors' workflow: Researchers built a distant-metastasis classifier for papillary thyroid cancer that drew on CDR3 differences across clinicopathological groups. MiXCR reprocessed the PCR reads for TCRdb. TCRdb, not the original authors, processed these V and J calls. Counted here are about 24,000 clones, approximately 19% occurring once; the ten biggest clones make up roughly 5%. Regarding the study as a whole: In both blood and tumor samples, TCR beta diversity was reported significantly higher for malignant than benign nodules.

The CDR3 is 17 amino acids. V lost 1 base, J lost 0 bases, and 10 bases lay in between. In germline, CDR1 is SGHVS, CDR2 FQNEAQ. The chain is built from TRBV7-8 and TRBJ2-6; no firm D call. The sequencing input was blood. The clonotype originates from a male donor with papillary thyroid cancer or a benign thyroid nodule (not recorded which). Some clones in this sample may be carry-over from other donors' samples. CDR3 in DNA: TGTGCCAGCAGCTTAGGGGCAGGAATCTCTGGGGCCAACGTCCTGACTTTC. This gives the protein CASSLGAGISGANVLTF.